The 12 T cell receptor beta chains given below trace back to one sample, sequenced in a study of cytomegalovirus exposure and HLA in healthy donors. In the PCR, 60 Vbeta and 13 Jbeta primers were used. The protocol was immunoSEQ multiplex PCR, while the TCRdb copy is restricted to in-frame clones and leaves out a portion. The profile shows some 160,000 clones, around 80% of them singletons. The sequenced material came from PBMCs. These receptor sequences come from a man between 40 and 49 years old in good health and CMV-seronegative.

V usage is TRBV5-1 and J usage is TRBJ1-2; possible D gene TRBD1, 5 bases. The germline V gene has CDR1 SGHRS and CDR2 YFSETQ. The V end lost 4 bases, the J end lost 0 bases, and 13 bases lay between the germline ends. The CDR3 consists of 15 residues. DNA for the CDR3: TGCGCCAGCAGCCCGGGGGAGGCAGCTAACTATGGCTACACCTTC. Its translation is CASSPGEAANYGYTF.

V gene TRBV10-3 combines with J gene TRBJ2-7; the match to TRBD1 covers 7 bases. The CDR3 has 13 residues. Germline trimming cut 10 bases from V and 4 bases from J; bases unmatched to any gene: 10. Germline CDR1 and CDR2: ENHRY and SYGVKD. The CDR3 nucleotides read TGTGCCAGCGCCGGGACAGCACTTTACGAGCAGTACTTC. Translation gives CASAGTALYEQYF.

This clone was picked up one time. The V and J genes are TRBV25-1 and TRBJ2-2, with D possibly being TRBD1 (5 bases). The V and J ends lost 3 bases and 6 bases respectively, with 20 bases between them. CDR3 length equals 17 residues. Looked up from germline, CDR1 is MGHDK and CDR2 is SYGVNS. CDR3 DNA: TGTGCCAGCAGTGAGGCTAATTGGGGCTCCCAGCCCGGGGAGCTGTTTTTT. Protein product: CASSEANWGSQPGELFF. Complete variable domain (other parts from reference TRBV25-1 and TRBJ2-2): EADIYQTPRYLVIGTGKKITLECSQTMGHDKMYWYQQDPGMELHLIHYSYGVNSTEKGDLSSESTVSRIRTEHFPLTLESARPSHTSQYLCASSEANWGSQPGELFFGEGSRLTVL.

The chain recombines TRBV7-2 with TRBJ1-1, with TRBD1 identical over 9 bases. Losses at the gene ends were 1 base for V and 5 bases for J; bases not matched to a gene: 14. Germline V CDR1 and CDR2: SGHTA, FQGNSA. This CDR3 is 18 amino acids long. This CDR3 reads CASSLGPRTGVVETEAFF. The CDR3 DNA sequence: TGTGCCAGCAGCTTAGGCCCCCGGACAGGGGTTGTAGAGACTGAAGCTTTCTTT.

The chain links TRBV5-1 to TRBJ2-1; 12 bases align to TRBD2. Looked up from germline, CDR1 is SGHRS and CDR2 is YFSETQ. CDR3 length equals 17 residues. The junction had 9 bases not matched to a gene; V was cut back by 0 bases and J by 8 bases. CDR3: CASSLAALAGGLDEQFF. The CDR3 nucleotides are TGCGCCAGCAGCTTGGCGGCACTAGCGGGGGGTCTGGATGAGCAGTTCTTC. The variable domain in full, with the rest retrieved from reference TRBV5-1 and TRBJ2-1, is KAGVTQTPRYLIKTRGQQVTLSCSPISGHRSVSWYQQTPGQGLQFLFEYFSETQRNKGNFPGRFSGRQFSNSRSEMNVSTLELGDSALYLCASSLAALAGGLDEQFFGPGTRLTVL.

Written as DNA, the CDR3 is TGTGCCAGCAGCCCCGGACAGGTTAACTATGGCTACACCTTC. Translating gives CASSPGQVNYGYTF. The V and J genes are TRBV9 and TRBJ1-2, with TRBD1 matching over 7 bases. The CDR3 covers 14 residues. Germline CDR1 is SGDLS and CDR2 is YYNGEE. The V gene end was trimmed by 4 bases and the J gene end by 1 base; junction bases not matched to a gene: 4.

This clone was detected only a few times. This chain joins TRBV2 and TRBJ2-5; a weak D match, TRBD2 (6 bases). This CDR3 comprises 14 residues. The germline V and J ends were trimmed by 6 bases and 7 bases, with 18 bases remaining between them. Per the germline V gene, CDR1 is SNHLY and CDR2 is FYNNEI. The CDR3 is CASSPGTSFPTQYF. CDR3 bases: TGTGCCAGCAGCCCCGGGACTTCTTTTCCGACCCAGTACTTC.

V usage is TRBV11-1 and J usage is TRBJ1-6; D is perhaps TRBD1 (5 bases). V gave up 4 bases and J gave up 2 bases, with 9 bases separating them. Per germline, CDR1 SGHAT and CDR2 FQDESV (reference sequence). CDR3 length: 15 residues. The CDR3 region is CASSSRTPYNSPLHF. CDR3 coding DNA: TGTGCCAGCAGCTCCCGGACACCCTATAATTCACCCCTCCACTTT.

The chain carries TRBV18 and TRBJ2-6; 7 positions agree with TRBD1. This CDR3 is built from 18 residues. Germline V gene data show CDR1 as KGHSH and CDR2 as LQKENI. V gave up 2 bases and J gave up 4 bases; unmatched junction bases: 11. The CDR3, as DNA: TGTGCCAGCTCACCAGCGGAGACAGGGCCCGGGGGGGCCAACGTCCTGACTTTC. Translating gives CASSPAETGPGGANVLTF.

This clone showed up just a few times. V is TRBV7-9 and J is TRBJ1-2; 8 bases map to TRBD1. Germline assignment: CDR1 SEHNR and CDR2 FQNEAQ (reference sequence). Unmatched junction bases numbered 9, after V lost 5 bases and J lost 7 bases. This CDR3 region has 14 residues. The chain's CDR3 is CASSPRTGFGGYTF. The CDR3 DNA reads TGTGCCAGCAGCCCCAGGACAGGGTTCGGTGGCTACACCTTC.

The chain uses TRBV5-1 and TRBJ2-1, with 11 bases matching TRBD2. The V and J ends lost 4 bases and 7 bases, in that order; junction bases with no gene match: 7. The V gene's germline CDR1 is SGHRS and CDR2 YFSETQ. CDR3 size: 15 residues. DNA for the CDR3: TGCGCCAGCAGCCCTTTAGCGGGAGGGGAGAATGAGCAGTTCTTC. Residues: CASSPLAGGENEQFF.

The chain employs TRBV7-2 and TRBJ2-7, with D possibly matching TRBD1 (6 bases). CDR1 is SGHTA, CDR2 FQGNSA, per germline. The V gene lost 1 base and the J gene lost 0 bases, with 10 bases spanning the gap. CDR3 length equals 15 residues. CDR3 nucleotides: TGTGCCAGCAGCTTAGGGGGGACATCCTCCTACGAGCAGTACTTC. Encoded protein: CASSLGGTSSYEQYF.